This T cell receptor beta chain was recovered during a study of blood T cell repertoires in COVID-19. On the study more broadly: T cells, B-cell-depleted T cells, or PBMCs provided the cDNA or gDNA that served as material.

CDR1 LGHNA and CDR2 YSLEER come from the germline V gene. CDR3 length: 13 amino acids. V was trimmed by 6 bases and J by 1 base, leaving 6 bases between them. Assay used: immunoSEQ multiplex PCR; TCRdb lists only in-frame clones, some missing. The sample lists 250,000 or so clones, about 86% occurring once. This clonotype was obtained from a man in his fifties who had recovered from COVID-19. This chain connects TRBV4-3 to TRBJ1-4; a weak D match, TRBD1 (5 bases). The sample comprised PBMCs or T cells enriched from blood (not recorded which). In DNA, the CDR3 is TGCGCCAGCAGACAGGAAACTAATGAAAAACTGTTTTTT. Translated: CASRQETNEKLFF.